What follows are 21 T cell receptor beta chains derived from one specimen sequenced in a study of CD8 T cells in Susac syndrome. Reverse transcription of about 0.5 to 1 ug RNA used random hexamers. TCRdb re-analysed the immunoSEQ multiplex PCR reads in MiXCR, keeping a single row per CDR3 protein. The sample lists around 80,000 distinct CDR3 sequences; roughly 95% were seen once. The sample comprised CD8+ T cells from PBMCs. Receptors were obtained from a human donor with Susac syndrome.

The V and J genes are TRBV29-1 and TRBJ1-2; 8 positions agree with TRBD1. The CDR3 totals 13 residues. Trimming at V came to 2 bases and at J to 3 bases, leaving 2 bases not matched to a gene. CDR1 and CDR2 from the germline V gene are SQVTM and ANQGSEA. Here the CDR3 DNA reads TGCAGCGTTGAACGACAGGGGTACTATGGCTACACCTTC. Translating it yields CSVERQGYYGYTF. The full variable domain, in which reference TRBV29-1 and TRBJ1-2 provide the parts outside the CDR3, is SAVISQKPSRDICQRGTSLTIQCQVDSQVTMMFWYRQQPGQSLTLIATANQGSEATYESGFVIDKFPISRPNLTFSTLTVSNMSPEDSSIYLCSVERQGYYGYTFGSGTRLTVV.

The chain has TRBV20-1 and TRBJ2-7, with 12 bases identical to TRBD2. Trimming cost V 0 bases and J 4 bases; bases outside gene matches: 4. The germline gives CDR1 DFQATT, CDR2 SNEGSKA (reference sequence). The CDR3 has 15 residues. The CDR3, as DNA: TGCAGTGCTAGAGATCTAGCGGGAGGGTGGTACGAGCAGTACTTC. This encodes CSARDLAGGWYEQYF.

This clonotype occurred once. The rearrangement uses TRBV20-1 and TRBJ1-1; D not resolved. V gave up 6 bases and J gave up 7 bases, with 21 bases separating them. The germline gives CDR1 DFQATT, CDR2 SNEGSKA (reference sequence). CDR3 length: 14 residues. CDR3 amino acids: CSAPFTIGSVEAFF. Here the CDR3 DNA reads TGCAGTGCCCCGTTTACGATCGGGTCCGTTGAAGCTTTCTTT.

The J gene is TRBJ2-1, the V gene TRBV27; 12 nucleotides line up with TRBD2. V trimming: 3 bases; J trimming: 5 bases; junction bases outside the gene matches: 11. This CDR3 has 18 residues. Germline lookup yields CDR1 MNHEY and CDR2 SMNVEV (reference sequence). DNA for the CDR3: TGTGCCAGCAGTTTCCTCTCCTCACGACTAGCGGGAGACAATGAGCAGTTCTTC. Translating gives CASSFLSSRLAGDNEQFF.

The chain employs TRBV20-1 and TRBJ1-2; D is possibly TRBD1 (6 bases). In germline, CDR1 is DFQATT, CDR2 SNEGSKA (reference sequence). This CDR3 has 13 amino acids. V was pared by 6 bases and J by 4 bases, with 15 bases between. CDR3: CSAKRQEVYGYTF. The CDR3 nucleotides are TGCAGTGCCAAACGACAGGAGGTCTATGGCTACACCTTC.

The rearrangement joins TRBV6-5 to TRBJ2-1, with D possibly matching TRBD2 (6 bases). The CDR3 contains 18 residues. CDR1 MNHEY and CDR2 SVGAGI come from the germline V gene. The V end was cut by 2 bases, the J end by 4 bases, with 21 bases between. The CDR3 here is CASSYQRPGATTYNEQFF. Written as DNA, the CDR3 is TGTGCCAGCAGTTACCAAAGACCGGGAGCCACCACGTACAATGAGCAGTTCTTC.

CDR3 amino acids: CAWSGIHRQANTGELFF. The CDR3 bases are TGTGCCTGGAGTGGAATACATCGACAGGCAAACACCGGGGAGCTGTTTTTT. V gene TRBV30 combines with J gene TRBJ2-2; weak D call: TRBD1 (6 bases). Germline CDR1 reads GTSNPN; CDR2 reads SVGIG (reference sequence). The V gene lost 1 base and the J gene lost 2 bases, with 17 bases spanning the gap. This CDR3 spans 17 amino acids.

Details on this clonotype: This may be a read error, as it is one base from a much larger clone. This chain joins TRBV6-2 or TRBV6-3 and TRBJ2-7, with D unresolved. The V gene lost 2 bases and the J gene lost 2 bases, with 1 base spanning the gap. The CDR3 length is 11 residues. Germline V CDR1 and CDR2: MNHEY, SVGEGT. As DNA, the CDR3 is TGTGCCAGCAGTTACGCCTACGAGCAGTACTTC. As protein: CASSYAYEQYF.

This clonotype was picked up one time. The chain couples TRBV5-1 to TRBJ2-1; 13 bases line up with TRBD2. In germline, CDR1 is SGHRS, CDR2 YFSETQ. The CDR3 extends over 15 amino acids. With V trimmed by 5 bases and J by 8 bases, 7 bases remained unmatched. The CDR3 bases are TGCGCCAGCAGACGGACTAGCGGGAGATTCGATGAGCAGTTCTTC. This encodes CASRRTSGRFDEQFF. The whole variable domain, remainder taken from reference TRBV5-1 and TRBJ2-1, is KAGVTQTPRYLIKTRGQQVTLSCSPISGHRSVSWYQQTPGQGLQFLFEYFSETQRNKGNFPGRFSGRQFSNSRSEMNVSTLELGDSALYLCASRRTSGRFDEQFFGPGTRLTVL.

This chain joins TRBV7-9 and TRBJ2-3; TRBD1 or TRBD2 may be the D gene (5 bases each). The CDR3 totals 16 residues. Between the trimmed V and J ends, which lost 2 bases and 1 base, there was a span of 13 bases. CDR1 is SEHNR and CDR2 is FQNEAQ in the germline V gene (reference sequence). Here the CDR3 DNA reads TGTGCCAGCAGCTTATGGGGGTTAATGGGCACAGATACGCAGTATTTT. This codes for CASSLWGLMGTDTQYF.

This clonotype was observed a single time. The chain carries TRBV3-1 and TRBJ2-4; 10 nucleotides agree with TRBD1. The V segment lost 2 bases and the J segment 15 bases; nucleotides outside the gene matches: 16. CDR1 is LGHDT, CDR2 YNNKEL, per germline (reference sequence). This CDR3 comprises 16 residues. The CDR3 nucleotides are TGTGCCAGCAGCCAATTTTTTTTAGACAGGGGGCAAGTATCGTACTTC. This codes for CASSQFFLDRGQVSYF. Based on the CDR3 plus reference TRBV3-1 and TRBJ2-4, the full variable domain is DTAVSQTPKYLVTQMGNDKSIKCEQNLGHDTMYWYKQDSKKFLKIMFSYNNKELIINETVPNRFSPKSPDKAHLNLHINSLELGDSAVYFCASSQFFLDRGQVSYFGAGTRLSVL.

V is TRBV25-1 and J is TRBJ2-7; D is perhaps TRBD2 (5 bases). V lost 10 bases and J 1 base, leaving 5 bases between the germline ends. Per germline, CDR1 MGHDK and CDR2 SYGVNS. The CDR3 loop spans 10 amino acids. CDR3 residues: CATGSYEQYF. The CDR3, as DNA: TGTGCCACGGGGTCCTACGAGCAGTACTTC.

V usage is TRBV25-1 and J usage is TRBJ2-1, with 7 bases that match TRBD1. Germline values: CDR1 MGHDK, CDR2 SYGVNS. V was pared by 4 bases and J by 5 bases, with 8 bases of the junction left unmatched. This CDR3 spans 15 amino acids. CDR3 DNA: TGTGCCAGCAGTGCCGCAGGGGGTTACAACAATGAGCAGTTCTTC. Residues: CASSAAGGYNNEQFF.

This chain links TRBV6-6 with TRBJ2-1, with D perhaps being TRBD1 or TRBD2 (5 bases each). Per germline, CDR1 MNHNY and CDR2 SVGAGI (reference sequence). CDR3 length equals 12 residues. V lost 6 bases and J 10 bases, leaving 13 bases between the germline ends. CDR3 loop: CASRTGTSEQFF. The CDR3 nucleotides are TGTGCCAGCAGAACCGGGACCTCCGAGCAGTTCTTC.

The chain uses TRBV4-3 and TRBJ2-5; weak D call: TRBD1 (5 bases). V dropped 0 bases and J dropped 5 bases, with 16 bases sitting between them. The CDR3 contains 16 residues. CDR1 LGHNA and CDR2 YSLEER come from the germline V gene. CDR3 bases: TGCGCCAGCAGCCAAGAATTGCAGGGAATAGGGGAGACCCAGTACTTC. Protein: CASSQELQGIGETQYF.

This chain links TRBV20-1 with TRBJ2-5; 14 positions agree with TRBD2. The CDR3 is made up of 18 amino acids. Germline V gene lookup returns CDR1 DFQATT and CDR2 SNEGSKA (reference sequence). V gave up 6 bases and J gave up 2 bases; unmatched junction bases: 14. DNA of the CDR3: TGCAGTGCCCAAAGACTAGCGGGGGGGCGCGTGACACAAGAGACCCAGTACTTC. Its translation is CSAQRLAGGRVTQETQYF.

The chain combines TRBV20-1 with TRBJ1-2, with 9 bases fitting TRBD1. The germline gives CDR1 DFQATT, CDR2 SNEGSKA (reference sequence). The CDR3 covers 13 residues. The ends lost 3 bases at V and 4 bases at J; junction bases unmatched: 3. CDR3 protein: CSASGQGFYGYTF. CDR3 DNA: TGCAGTGCTAGCGGACAGGGGTTCTATGGCTACACCTTC.

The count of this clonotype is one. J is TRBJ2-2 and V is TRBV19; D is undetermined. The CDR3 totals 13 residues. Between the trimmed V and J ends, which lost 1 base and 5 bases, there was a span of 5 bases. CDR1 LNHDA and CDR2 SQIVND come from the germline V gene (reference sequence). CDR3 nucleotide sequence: TGTGCCAGTAGTATAGGATGGACCGGGGAGCTGTTTTTT. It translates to CASSIGWTGELFF.

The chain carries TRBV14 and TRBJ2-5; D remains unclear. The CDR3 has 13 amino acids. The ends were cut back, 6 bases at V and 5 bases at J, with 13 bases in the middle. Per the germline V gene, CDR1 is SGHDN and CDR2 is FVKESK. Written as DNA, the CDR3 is TGTGCCAGCAGACCCATTGATCTGGAGACCCAGTACTTC. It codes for CASRPIDLETQYF.

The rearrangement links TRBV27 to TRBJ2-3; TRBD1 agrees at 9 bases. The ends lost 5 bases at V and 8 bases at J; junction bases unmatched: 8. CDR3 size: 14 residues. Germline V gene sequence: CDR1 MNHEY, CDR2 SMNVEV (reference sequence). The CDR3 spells CASSPGGQGRTQYF. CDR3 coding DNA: TGTGCCAGCAGTCCGGGGGGACAGGGTCGTACGCAGTATTTT.

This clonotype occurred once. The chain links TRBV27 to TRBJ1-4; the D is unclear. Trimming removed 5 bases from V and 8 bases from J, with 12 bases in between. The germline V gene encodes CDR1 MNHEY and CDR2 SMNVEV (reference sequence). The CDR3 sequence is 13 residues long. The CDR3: CASSEEGGEKLFF. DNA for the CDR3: TGTGCCAGCAGTGAGGAGGGTGGGGAAAAACTGTTTTTT.